The T cell receptor beta chain described here comes from a study of T cell changes during pregnancy in multiple sclerosis. Trimming stripped 0 bases from V and 5 bases from J, with 38 bases between. CDR3 length: 24 residues. The protocol was immunoSEQ multiplex PCR, while the TCRdb copy is restricted to in-frame clones and leaves out a portion. The sample includes 60,000 to 70,000 clones, 91% of them seen just once. The sample consisted of peripheral blood, taken after pregnancy. V usage is TRBV23-1 and J usage is TRBJ1-5; a weak D match, TRBD1 (5 bases). TRBV23-1 is designated an ORF whose function remains uncertain. The receptor comes from a female donor in good health, enrolled as a control in a pregnancy study. CDR3 residues: CASSQSEACVGDLGHTGVHQPQHF. CDR3 DNA sequence: TGCGCCAGCAGTCAATCGGAGGCTTGTGTCGGGGACCTAGGACATACGGGGGTACATCAGCCCCAGCATTTT.